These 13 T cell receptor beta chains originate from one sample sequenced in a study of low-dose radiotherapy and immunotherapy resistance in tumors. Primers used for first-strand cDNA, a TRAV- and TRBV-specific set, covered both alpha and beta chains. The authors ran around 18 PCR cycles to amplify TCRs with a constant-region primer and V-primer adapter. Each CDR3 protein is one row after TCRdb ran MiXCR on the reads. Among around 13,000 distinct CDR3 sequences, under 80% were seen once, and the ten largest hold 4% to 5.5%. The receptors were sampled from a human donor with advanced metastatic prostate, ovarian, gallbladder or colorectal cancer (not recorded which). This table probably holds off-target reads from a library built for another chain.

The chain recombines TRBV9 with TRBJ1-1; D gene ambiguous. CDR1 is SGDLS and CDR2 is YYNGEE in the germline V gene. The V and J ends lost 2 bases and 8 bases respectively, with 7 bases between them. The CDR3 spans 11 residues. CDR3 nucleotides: TGTGCCAGCAGCGTTGGCAGAGAAGCTTTCTTT. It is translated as CASSVGREAFF.

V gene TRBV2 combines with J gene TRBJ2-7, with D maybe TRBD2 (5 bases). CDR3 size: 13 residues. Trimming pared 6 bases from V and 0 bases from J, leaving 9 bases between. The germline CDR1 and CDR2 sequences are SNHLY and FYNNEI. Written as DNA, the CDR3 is TGTGCCAGCAGAGCGGAAAACTCCTACGAGCAGTACTTC. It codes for CASRAENSYEQYF.

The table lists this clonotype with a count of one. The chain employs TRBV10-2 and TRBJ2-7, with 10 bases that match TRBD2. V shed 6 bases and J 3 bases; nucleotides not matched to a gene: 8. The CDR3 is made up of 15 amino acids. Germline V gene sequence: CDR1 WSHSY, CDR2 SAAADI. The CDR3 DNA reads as TGCGCCAGCAGATTTCTAGCGGGGGAGCTCTACGAGCAGTACTTC. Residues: CASRFLAGELYEQYF.

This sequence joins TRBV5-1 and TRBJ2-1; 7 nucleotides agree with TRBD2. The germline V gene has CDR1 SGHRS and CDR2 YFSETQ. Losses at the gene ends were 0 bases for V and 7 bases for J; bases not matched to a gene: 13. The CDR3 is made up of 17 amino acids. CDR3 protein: CASSLAPGVAGLNEQFF. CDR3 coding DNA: TGCGCCAGCAGCTTGGCCCCCGGGGTAGCGGGTTTGAATGAGCAGTTCTTC.

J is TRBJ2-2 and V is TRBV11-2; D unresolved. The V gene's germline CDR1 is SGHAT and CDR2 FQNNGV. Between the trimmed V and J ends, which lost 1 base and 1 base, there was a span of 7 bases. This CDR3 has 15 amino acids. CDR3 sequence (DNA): TGTGCCAGCAGCTTAGTTTTGGAGAACACCGGGGAGCTGTTTTTT. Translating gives CASSLVLENTGELFF.

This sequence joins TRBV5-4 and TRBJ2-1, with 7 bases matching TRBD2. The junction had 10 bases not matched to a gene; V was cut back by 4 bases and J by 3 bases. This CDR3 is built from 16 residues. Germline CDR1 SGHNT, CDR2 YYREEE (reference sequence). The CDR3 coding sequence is TGTGCCAGCAGCCCTGGCCGGGGCGGGGGCTACAATGAGCAGTTCTTC. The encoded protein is CASSPGRGGGYNEQFF.

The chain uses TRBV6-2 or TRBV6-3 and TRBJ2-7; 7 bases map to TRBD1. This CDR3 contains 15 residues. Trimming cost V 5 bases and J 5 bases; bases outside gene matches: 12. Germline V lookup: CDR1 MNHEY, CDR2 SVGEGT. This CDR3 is CASSVYPGTANEQYF. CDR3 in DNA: TGTGCCAGCAGTGTCTATCCCGGGACAGCCAACGAGCAGTACTTC.

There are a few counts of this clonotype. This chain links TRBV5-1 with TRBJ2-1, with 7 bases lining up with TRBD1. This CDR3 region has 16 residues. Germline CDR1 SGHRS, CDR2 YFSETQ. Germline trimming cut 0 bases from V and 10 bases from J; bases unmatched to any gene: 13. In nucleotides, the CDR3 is TGCGCCAGCAGCTTGGGGGGGACAGTTGCGTGGGGGGAGCAGTTCTTC. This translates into CASSLGGTVAWGEQFF.

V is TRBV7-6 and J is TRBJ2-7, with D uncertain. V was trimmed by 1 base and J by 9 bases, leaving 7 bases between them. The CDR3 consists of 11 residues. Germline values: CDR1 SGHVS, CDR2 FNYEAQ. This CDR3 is CASSLGWVQYF. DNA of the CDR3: TGTGCCAGCAGCTTAGGATGGGTGCAGTACTTC.

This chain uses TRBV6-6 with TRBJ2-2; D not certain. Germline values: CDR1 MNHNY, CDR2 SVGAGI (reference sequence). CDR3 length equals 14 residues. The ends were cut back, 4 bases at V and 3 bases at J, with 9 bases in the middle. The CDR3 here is CASSWIRDTGELFF. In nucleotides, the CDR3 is TGTGCCAGCAGTTGGATCCGAGACACCGGGGAGCTGTTTTTT.

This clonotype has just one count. The CDR3 loop is CASSDLGTAKYEQYF. The CDR3 nucleotides are TGTGCCAGCAGTGATTTAGGGACAGCCAAGTACGAGCAGTACTTC. J is TRBJ2-7 and V is TRBV6-1, with 7 bases matching TRBD1. Germline-derived CDR1 and CDR2 are MNHNS and SASEGT. The CDR3 is 15 amino acids. With V trimmed by 3 bases and J by 4 bases, 9 bases remained unmatched.

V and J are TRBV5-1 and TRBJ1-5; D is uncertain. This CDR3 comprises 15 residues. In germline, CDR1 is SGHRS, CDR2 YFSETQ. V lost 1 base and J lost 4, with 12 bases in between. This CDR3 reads CASSLLGRSNQPQHF. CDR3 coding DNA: TGCGCCAGCAGCTTGTTAGGTCGGAGTAATCAGCCCCAGCATTTT.

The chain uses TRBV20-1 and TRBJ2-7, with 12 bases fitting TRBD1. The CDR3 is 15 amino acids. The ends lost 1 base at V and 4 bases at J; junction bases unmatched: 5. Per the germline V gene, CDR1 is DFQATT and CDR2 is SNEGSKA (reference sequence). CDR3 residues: CSARGPGQGAYEQYF. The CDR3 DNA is TGCAGTGCTAGAGGTCCGGGACAGGGGGCGTACGAGCAGTACTTC.